The rows below give T cell receptor beta chains drawn from one sample of a study of blood T cell repertoires in COVID-19. The method was immunoSEQ multiplex PCR; TCRdb's version includes in-frame clones alone and lacks a portion of them. Altogether about 55,000 clones are present, roughly 90% being singletons, with the ten largest covering approximately 8%. Sequencing was carried out using peripheral blood. These TCRs come from a man in his sixties with active COVID-19. CDR3s include the opening cysteine and the closing phenylalanine or tryptophan. A D gene is named only where the DNA matches it firmly. The listing skips clone size in some rows; elsewhere it reads once, few, many or a size class.

CDR3 DNA	CDR3 protein	D gene	clone size	V gene	J gene
TGTGCTAGTGGTTTGAGTAAACAGATTAACACCGGGGAGCTGTTTTTT	CASGLSKQINTGELFF	NA	NA	TRBV12-5	TRBJ2-2
TGCGCCAGCAGCACACCGAACAGAGACTATGGCTACACCTTC	CASSTPNRDYGYTF	NA	NA	TRBV5-1	TRBJ1-2
TGTGCCAGCAGTTTTAGGGGTAACTATGGCTACACCTTC	CASSFRGNYGYTF	NA	NA	TRBV12-3/TRBV12-4	TRBJ1-2
TGTGCCAGCAGTTTCGTGGGTAGCGGGAGGGGGTACGAGCAGTACTTC	CASSFVGSGRGYEQYF	TRBD2	NA	TRBV27	TRBJ2-7
TGTGCCAGCAGTCGGGCCGGGACAGACACCGGGGAGCTGTTTTTT	CASSRAGTDTGELFF	TRBD1	few	TRBV28	TRBJ2-2
TGTGCCAGCAGCACTCGCACAGATACGCAGTATTTT	CASSTRTDTQYF	NA	NA	TRBV7-2	TRBJ2-3
TGTGCCAGTAGTTTGGACAGGGTCAGGCAGCCCCAGCATTTT	CASSLDRVRQPQHF	TRBD1	NA	TRBV19	TRBJ1-5
TGTGCCGCGGGAGTAGTTGGGGGATCCTACGAGCAGTACTTC	CAAGVVGGSYEQYF	TRBD2	few	TRBV6-5	TRBJ2-7
TGCAGTGCTAGTGGGGCAGCTGAAAACTATGGCTACACCTTC	CSASGAAENYGYTF	NA	NA	TRBV20-1	TRBJ1-2
TGCGCCAGCAGTGATCAGGGGAACACTGAAGCTTTCTTT	CASSDQGNTEAFF	NA	once	TRBV10-2	TRBJ1-1
TGCGCCAGCAGCCAGCCGCTAGCGGGGGGGAGTCAGTACTTC	CASSQPLAGGSQYF	TRBD2	NA	TRBV4-1	TRBJ2-7
TGTGCCAGCAGCAGGGGACAGGGTTACAATGAGCAGTTCTTC	CASSRGQGYNEQFF	TRBD1	NA	TRBV11-2	TRBJ2-1
TGTGCCAGCTCAACTACTAGCGGGAGGGACACCGGGGAGCTGTTTTTT	CASSTTSGRDTGELFF	TRBD2	few	TRBV18	TRBJ2-2
TGTGCCAGCAGCCCGACAGGGGATGAAGAAGCTTTCTTT	CASSPTGDEEAFF	TRBD1	NA	TRBV7-9	TRBJ1-1